This T cell receptor beta chain came from a study of blood T cells in healthy people across ages. Study observations and caveats: It was found that TCR beta diversity correlated strongly with the percentage of naive T cells.

This clonotype was found many times. The antigen is unknown. A J-beta primer mix and a sample-barcoded 5' primer were used in a second PCR of about 7 to 12 cycles. Each CDR3 protein gets one entry after TCRdb re-called the 5' RACE reads with MiXCR. Of around 900,000 distinct CDR3 sequences in the sample, about 30% are singletons; the top ten hold 15% to 20%. CDR1 is SGHRS, CDR2 YFSETQ, per germline. This CDR3 comprises 17 residues. Trimming removed 4 bases from V and 0 bases from J; junction bases left unmatched: 11. The sample taken for sequencing was blood. This clonotype was obtained from a woman of 80 years or more in good health. The chain joins TRBV5-1 to TRBJ2-7; the match to TRBD1 covers 9 bases. CDR3 in amino acids: CASSPGTGTLLSYEQYF. As DNA, the CDR3 is TGCGCCAGCAGCCCGGGGACAGGGACCCTACTCTCCTACGAGCAGTACTTC.